Described below is a single TCR beta chain sequence and its context. Its antigen is currently unknown. The record originates from a study of shared clonotypes between healthy human individuals. Whole-study results and caveats: Estimated clonotype richness was generally higher in naive than memory subsets.

In replicate PCRs of sorted subsets, 150 to 200 ng DNA, about 30,000 T cell genomes, was used. Some clones are missing from TCRdb's copy, which holds only in-frame ones; the method was immunoSEQ multiplex PCR. The table has 980,000 or so clones, approximately 80% seen once. The TCR originated in a man younger than 35 in good health. Sequenced material: memory CD4+ T cells sorted from blood. Subset here: CD45RA-negative fraction.

The CDR3 is CASSLVPQRAETQYF. Written as DNA, the CDR3 is TGCGCCAGCAGCTTGGTGCCCCAGCGAGCGGAGACCCAGTACTTC. The V gene is TRBV5-1, the J gene TRBJ2-5; D uncertain. The V and J ends lost 0 bases and 5 bases respectively, with 14 bases between them. The germline V gene has CDR1 SGHRS and CDR2 YFSETQ. The CDR3 is 15 residues long.